The rows below give T cell receptor beta chains drawn from one sample of a study of T cells in Graves' hyperthyroidism and ophthalmopathy. Via MiXCR, TCRdb re-called the multiplex PCR reads, giving one row per CDR3 protein. The sample lists fewer than 350,000 distinct CDR3 sequences; 20% to 25% were seen once. Sequences were obtained from blood. These receptors all stem from a woman aged 45-65 years with Graves' hyperthyroidism. Each CDR3 is given with its conserved first and last residue. The order of the fields is D gene, clone size, V gene, J gene, CDR3 DNA, CDR3 protein. D genes are given only for firm matches. Clone size is given for some rows only: seen once, a few or many times, or a class if the clone is expanded.

D: TRBD1
size: -
V: TRBV6-1
J: TRBJ1-5
DNA: TGTGCCGGCGGACAGGGTTGGGATCAGCCCCAGCATTTT
CDR3: CAGGQGWDQPQHF

D: TRBD1
size: many
V: TRBV2
J: TRBJ1-2
DNA: TGTGCCAGCAGCGCATTGACAGGGAGACCTAACTATGGCTACACCTTC
CDR3: CASSALTGRPNYGYTF

D: -
size: -
V: TRBV30
J: TRBJ1-2
DNA: TGTGCCTGGAGTGACAACCTGCACACCTTC
CDR3: CAWSDNLHTF

D: -
size: many
V: TRBV2
J: TRBJ1-6
DNA: TGTGCCAGCAGAATCCGAAATGATTCACCCCTCCACTTT
CDR3: CASRIRNDSPLHF

D: -
size: many
V: TRBV28
J: TRBJ1-2
DNA: TGTGCCAGCAGTTTCTCCGGACCCAGCTGGGGTGGCTACACCTTC
CDR3: CASSFSGPSWGGYTF

D: -
size: -
V: TRBV14
J: TRBJ2-7
DNA: TGTGCCAGCAGCCTGAGCCACGTCGCCGAGCAGTACTTC
CDR3: CASSLSHVAEQYF

D: -
size: many
V: TRBV7-9
J: TRBJ2-7
DNA: TGTGCCAGCAGCTCCCTGATGCTCGGAAGCTCCTACGAGCAGTACTTC
CDR3: CASSSLMLGSSYEQYF

D: TRBD1
size: many
V: TRBV15
J: TRBJ2-7
DNA: TGTGCCACCAGCAGAGATTCGGGTTCCGGGGCAGGGGGCTACGAGCAGTACTTC
CDR3: CATSRDSGSGAGGYEQYF

D: -
size: many
V: TRBV29-1
J: TRBJ2-5
DNA: TGCAGCGTTGATGGACTCCGAGGGGAGACCCAGTACTTC
CDR3: CSVDGLRGETQYF

D: -
size: many
V: TRBV28
J: TRBJ1-5
DNA: TGTGCCAGCAAGGAGGAGGGGCGAACCTACAATCAGCCCCAGCATTTT
CDR3: CASKEEGRTYNQPQHF

D: -
size: many
V: TRBV28
J: TRBJ2-1
DNA: TGTGCCAGCAGTTTAGAGACTACAAACAATGAGCAGTTCTTC
CDR3: CASSLETTNNEQFF

D: -
size: -
V: TRBV27
J: TRBJ1-5
DNA: TGTGCCAGCAGTTTATCTTCCATTATGGGCAATCAGCCCCAGCATTTT
CDR3: CASSLSSIMGNQPQHF

D: -
size: few
V: TRBV24-1
J: TRBJ1-5
DNA: TGTGCCACCAGTGGCCGGGACCCCAATCAGCCCCAGCATTTT
CDR3: CATSGRDPNQPQHF

D: -
size: many
V: TRBV11-2
J: TRBJ2-4
DNA: TGTGCCAGCAGTCCCATTGAGAACATTCAGTACTTC
CDR3: CASSPIENIQYF

D: -
size: -
V: TRBV10-3
J: TRBJ1-3
DNA: TGTGCCATCAGTGAAAGGGCAGGGACTGGAAACACCATATATTTT
CDR3: CAISERAGTGNTIYF

D: -
size: many
V: TRBV30
J: TRBJ1-1
DNA: TGTGCCTGGAGTGCAGTACCGCACACTGAAGCTTTCTTT
CDR3: CAWSAVPHTEAFF

D: -
size: -
V: TRBV7-3
J: TRBJ2-1
DNA: TGTGCCAGCAGCTTAATGGCGTACGATGAGCAGTTCTTC
CDR3: CASSLMAYDEQFF

D: -
size: many
V: TRBV7-8
J: TRBJ1-4
DNA: TGTGCCAGCAGCTTACGGACCGCAACTAATGAAAAACTGTTTTTT
CDR3: CASSLRTATNEKLFF

D: -
size: many
V: TRBV5-4
J: TRBJ2-3
DNA: TGTGCCAGCAGACCCTCCGGGAAGCACACAGATACGCAGTATTTT
CDR3: CASRPSGKHTDTQYF

D: -
size: many
V: TRBV5-1
J: TRBJ2-7
DNA: TGCGCCAGCAGCTTGGATGGGTCCTACGAGCAGTACTTC
CDR3: CASSLDGSYEQYF

D: TRBD1
size: few
V: TRBV6-1
J: TRBJ1-2
DNA: TGTGCCAGCAGCCCCGGGACAGGGCATGGCTACACCTTC
CDR3: CASSPGTGHGYTF

D: TRBD1
size: -
V: TRBV20-1
J: TRBJ1-6
DNA: TGCAGTGCCCAGGACAGGGAGTCCTATAATTCACCCCTCCACTTT
CDR3: CSAQDRESYNSPLHF

D: -
size: -
V: TRBV11-2
J: TRBJ2-6
DNA: TGTGCCAGCTCCCCAGTGCCCTCTGGGGCCAACGTCCTGACTTTC
CDR3: CASSPVPSGANVLTF

D: -
size: -
V: TRBV6-1
J: TRBJ1-2
DNA: TGTGCCAGCAGTTTTGGACTGGAAGCTAACTATGGCTACACCTTC
CDR3: CASSFGLEANYGYTF

D: -
size: many
V: TRBV12-3/TRBV12-4
J: TRBJ2-5
DNA: TGTGCCAGCAGGACGGGACACCTCCAAGAGACCCAGTACTTC
CDR3: CASRTGHLQETQYF

D: TRBD2
size: -
V: TRBV9
J: TRBJ2-3
DNA: TGTGCCAGCAGCGTAGGCGGGAGGAGGACAGATACGCAGTATTTT
CDR3: CASSVGGRRTDTQYF

D: -
size: many
V: TRBV5-5
J: TRBJ1-2
DNA: TGTGCCAGCAGCTTGGAGGGAGGCTATGGCTACACCTTC
CDR3: CASSLEGGYGYTF

D: -
size: many
V: TRBV7-9
J: TRBJ1-1
DNA: TGTGCCAGCAGCGCCGAACTCGCTGAAGCTTTCTTT
CDR3: CASSAELAEAFF

D: TRBD1
size: many
V: TRBV12-3/TRBV12-4
J: TRBJ1-2
DNA: TGTGCCAGCAGTTTAGACAGGGGGAAAAGTGGCTACACCTTC
CDR3: CASSLDRGKSGYTF

D: -
size: few
V: TRBV7-6
J: TRBJ2-1
DNA: TGTGCCAGCAGCTTAGCCCGTTGGGGGAGCTCCTACAATGAGCAGTTCTTC
CDR3: CASSLARWGSSYNEQFF

D: TRBD1
size: few
V: TRBV14
J: TRBJ2-6
DNA: TGTGCCAGCAGCCCAGGGGGGACAGGGTTCCCTGGGGCCAACGTCCTGACTTTC
CDR3: CASSPGGTGFPGANVLTF

D: -
size: few
V: TRBV5-1
J: TRBJ2-2
DNA: TGCGCCAGCAGCGCCGGGCTTGGGAACACCGGGGAGCTGTTTTTT
CDR3: CASSAGLGNTGELFF

D: -
size: many
V: TRBV18
J: TRBJ2-5
DNA: TGTGCCAGCTCACAGGTGGGAGAGACCCAGTACTTC
CDR3: CASSQVGETQYF

D: -
size: many
V: TRBV5-6
J: TRBJ1-1
DNA: TGTGCCAGCAGCTTGGCGGGAAGGAACACTGAAGCTTTCTTT
CDR3: CASSLAGRNTEAFF

D: -
size: many
V: TRBV18
J: TRBJ1-5
DNA: TGTGCCAGCTCACCAGGGGCGGGCGGCAATCAGCCCCAGCATTTT
CDR3: CASSPGAGGNQPQHF

D: -
size: few
V: TRBV29-1
J: TRBJ1-1
DNA: TGCAGCGTGAGGGTGGGAGGCACTGAAGCTTTCTTT
CDR3: CSVRVGGTEAFF

D: TRBD1
size: -
V: TRBV15
J: TRBJ1-6
DNA: TGTGCCACCAGCCCGTACAGGGGGGGAAATAATTCACCCCTCCACTTT
CDR3: CATSPYRGGNNSPLHF

D: -
size: many
V: TRBV12-3/TRBV12-4
J: TRBJ2-3
DNA: TGTGCCAGCGGACCGGAGTACCACAGCACAGATACGCAGTATTTT
CDR3: CASGPEYHSTDTQYF

D: TRBD1
size: many
V: TRBV12-3/TRBV12-4
J: TRBJ1-1
DNA: TGTGCCAGCAGAATCAGGGGGTTGGTCACTGAAGCTTTCTTT
CDR3: CASRIRGLVTEAFF

D: -
size: many
V: TRBV30
J: TRBJ1-1
DNA: TGTGCCTGGAGTGGCACTGAAGCTTTCTTT
CDR3: CAWSGTEAFF

D: -
size: many
V: TRBV12-3/TRBV12-4
J: TRBJ2-1
DNA: TGTGCCAGCAGTTTAGGTAGCTCCAATGAGCAGTTCTTC
CDR3: CASSLGSSNEQFF

D: -
size: -
V: TRBV7-8
J: TRBJ2-2
DNA: TGTGCCAGCAGCTGGACGCTAGGGGCGACCGGGGAGCTGTTTTTT
CDR3: CASSWTLGATGELFF

D: -
size: many
V: TRBV20-1
J: TRBJ2-5
DNA: TGCAGTGCTAGAGTCGTGGGGGAGACCCAGTACTTC
CDR3: CSARVVGETQYF

D: -
size: many
V: TRBV5-5
J: TRBJ2-1
DNA: TGTGCCAGCAGCTTGGCCCTGAATGAGCAGTTCTTC
CDR3: CASSLALNEQFF

D: TRBD2
size: few
V: TRBV5-1
J: TRBJ2-1
DNA: TGCGCCAGCAGCTCGTCTCTAGCGGGAGTCCCATCCTACAATGAGCAGTTCTTC
CDR3: CASSSSLAGVPSYNEQFF

D: -
size: many
V: TRBV7-8
J: TRBJ2-1
DNA: TGTGCCAGCAGCTGGGGGGATCTCCTGGATGAGCAGTTCTTC
CDR3: CASSWGDLLDEQFF

D: -
size: -
V: TRBV20-1
J: TRBJ1-1
DNA: TGCAGTGCTAAGGAACACTCGAACACTGAAGCTTTCTTT
CDR3: CSAKEHSNTEAFF

D: -
size: -
V: TRBV27
J: TRBJ2-3
DNA: TGTGCCAGCAGTGGGAGGTACCTCGTAGATACGCAGTATTTT
CDR3: CASSGRYLVDTQYF

D: -
size: many
V: TRBV12-3/TRBV12-4
J: TRBJ2-7
DNA: TGTGCCAGCAGTTTTAGAGTAGGGACCCCAGGGAACGAGCAGTACTTC
CDR3: CASSFRVGTPGNEQYF

D: TRBD1
size: few
V: TRBV20-1
J: TRBJ1-5
DNA: TGCAGTGCTACAGACAGGGCGAATCAGCCCCAGCATTTT
CDR3: CSATDRANQPQHF

D: TRBD1
size: once
V: TRBV2
J: TRBJ2-7
DNA: TGTGCCAGCAAGGAGACAGGGGAGAACGAGCAGTACTTC
CDR3: CASKETGENEQYF

D: TRBD2
size: many
V: TRBV7-9
J: TRBJ2-1
DNA: TGTGCCAGCAGTTCCCTCCGGCGGGGGGGGTACAATGAGCAGTTCTTC
CDR3: CASSSLRRGGYNEQFF

D: -
size: few
V: TRBV28
J: TRBJ2-2
DNA: TGTGCCAGCACCGGCGGGACGAACACCGGGGAGCTGTTTTTT
CDR3: CASTGGTNTGELFF

D: -
size: -
V: TRBV6-2/TRBV6-3
J: TRBJ2-2
DNA: TGTGCCAGCACGGTCAGTGCGAACACCGGGGAGCTGTTTTTT
CDR3: CASTVSANTGELFF